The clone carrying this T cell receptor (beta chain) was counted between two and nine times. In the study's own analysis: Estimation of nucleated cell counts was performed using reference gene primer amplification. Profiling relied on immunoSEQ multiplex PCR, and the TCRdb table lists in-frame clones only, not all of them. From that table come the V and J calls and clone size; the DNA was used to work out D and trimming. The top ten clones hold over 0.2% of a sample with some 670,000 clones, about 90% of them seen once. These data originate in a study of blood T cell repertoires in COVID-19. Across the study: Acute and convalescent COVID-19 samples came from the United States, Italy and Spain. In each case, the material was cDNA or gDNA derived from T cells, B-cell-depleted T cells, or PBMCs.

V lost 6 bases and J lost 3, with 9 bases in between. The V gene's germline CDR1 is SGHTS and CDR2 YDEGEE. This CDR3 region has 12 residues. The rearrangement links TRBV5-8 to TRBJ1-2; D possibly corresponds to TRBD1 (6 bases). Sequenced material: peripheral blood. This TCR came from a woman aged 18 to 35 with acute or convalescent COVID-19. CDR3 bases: TGTGCCAGCAAAGGGGGGGACTATGGCTACACCTTC. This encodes CASKGGDYGYTF.